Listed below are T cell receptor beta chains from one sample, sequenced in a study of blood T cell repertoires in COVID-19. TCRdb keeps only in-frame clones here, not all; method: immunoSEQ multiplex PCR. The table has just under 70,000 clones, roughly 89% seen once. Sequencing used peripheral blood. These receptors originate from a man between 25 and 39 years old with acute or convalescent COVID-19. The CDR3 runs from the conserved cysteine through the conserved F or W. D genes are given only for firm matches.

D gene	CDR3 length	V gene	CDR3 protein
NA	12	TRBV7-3	CASSLPGYGYTF
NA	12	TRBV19	CASNREGQPQHF
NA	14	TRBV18	CASSLQGGLDTQYF
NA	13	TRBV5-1	CASSDTGTDTQYF
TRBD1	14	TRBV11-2	CASSPDRGTDTQYF
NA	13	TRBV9	CASSPIGNSPLHF
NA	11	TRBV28	CASSPGDEQYF
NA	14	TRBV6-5	CASSLNPSRTEAFF
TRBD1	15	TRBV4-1	CASSQGDRPFDEQYF
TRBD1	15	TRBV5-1	CASSLDRGTNEKLFF
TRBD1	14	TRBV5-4	CASSSDRANEKLFF
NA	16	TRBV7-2	CASSFGGGHDNQPQHF
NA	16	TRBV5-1	CASSSGTPGPQNIQYF
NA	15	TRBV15	CATSYGQNGANVLTF
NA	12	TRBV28	CASGRVTDTQYF
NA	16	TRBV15	CATSRGGGRRDQPQHF
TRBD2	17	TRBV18	CASSPLAPSGRSGELFF
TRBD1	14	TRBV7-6	CASSPGQGHTEAFF